These 28 T cell receptor beta chains came from one sample sequenced in a study of T-cell reconstitution after alpha-beta-depleted transplantation in children. Unique molecular identifiers were incorporated when the TCRbeta library was constructed. Each CDR3 protein gets one entry after TCRdb re-called the PCR reads with MiXCR. The profile shows just over 350,000 distinct CDR3 sequences, 13% of them singletons. This sample comprised PBMCs, obtained from the stem cell graft. These receptors came from a human donor who donated a stem cell graft to a child with Fanconi anemia.

At least ten counts were recorded for this clonotype. This sequence joins TRBV18 and TRBJ2-2, with TRBD2 matching 9 bases. This CDR3 has 15 amino acids. V lost 3 bases and J lost 2; bases outside the gene matches: 1. Germline assignment: CDR1 KGHSH and CDR2 LQKENI. Here the CDR3 reads CASSPGTSNTGELFF. The CDR3 bases are TGTGCCAGCTCACCGGGGACTAGCAACACCGGGGAGCTGTTTTTT.

CDR3 sequence (DNA): TGCAGTGCTGCCGGACCCCGGCGAGCTTTCTTT. Its translation is CSAAGPRRAFF. The rearrangement joins TRBV20-1 to TRBJ1-1; D unclear. CDR3 size: 11 residues. Trimming removed 5 bases at V and 10 bases at J, with 14 bases between. Germline lookup yields CDR1 DFQATT and CDR2 SNEGSKA (reference sequence).

J is TRBJ2-5 and V is TRBV5-6, with 7 bases that match TRBD1. Unmatched junction bases numbered 12, after V lost 2 bases and J lost 5 bases. The CDR3 sequence is 16 residues long. From germline, CDR1 is SGHDT and CDR2 YYEEEE. The CDR3 sequence: CASSFEGTDPTETQYF. CDR3 nucleotide sequence: TGTGCCAGCAGCTTCGAGGGGACAGACCCTACGGAGACCCAGTACTTC.

With respect to this clonotype: It is likely a read error, because the conserved phenylalanine at the end of the CDR3 is missing. This sequence joins TRBV18 and TRBJ1-2; D remains ambiguous. The V end was cut by 5 bases, the J end by 4 bases, with 14 bases between. Germline V gene data show CDR1 as KGHSH and CDR2 as LQKENI. This CDR3 region has 14 residues. The CDR3 DNA is TGTGCCAGCTCAGAGGCGGAGGAGTCCTATGGCTACACCTAC. Translation: CASSEAEESYGYTY.

This clonotype was counted many times. The J gene is TRBJ1-1, the V gene TRBV7-8; no definite D call. V dropped 5 bases and J dropped 7 bases, with 14 bases sitting between them. This CDR3 is built from 13 residues. The germline V gene encodes CDR1 SGHVS and CDR2 FQNEAQ. This CDR3 reads CASSSTENYEAFF. CDR3 bases: TGTGCCAGCAGCAGCACAGAAAACTATGAAGCTTTCTTT.

In this sample, this clonotype turned up a few times. The chain employs TRBV7-2 and TRBJ2-3; TRBD1 matches at 8 bases. CDR3 length: 15 residues. V lost 5 bases and J lost 6; bases outside the gene matches: 10. CDR1 is SGHTA and CDR2 is FQGNSA in the germline V gene. The CDR3 sequence: CASSLRTGRDDTQYF. CDR3 DNA sequence: TGTGCCAGCAGCCTACGGACAGGGAGAGATGATACGCAGTATTTT.

The table lists this clonotype with a few counts. In nucleotides, the CDR3 is TGTGCCAGCAGCGCCCTTCGAGCCAGAGAGCAGTACTTC. Translated, it gives CASSALRAREQYF. V gene TRBV7-2 combines with J gene TRBJ2-7; D is ambiguous. CDR1 SGHTA and CDR2 FQGNSA come from the germline V gene. Between the trimmed V and J ends, which lost 5 bases and 7 bases, there was a span of 15 bases. The CDR3 extends over 13 amino acids.

This clonotype was counted ten times or more. One junction end does not reproduce the germline sequence, and a read error may be involved. The rearrangement joins TRBV29-1 to TRBJ1-2; 9 nucleotides agree with TRBD1. Germline-derived CDR1 and CDR2 are SQVTM and ANQGSEA. The CDR3 contains 12 residues. CDR3 region: CSVPDRGTVSAF. The DNA of the CDR3 is TGCAGCGTGCCGGACAGGGGCACGGTAAGCGCCTTC.

This clonotype showed up just a few times. Relative to the germline gene, one junction end is altered; a read error may explain this. CDR3 bases: TGTGCTAGCAGCCTCCGTAGGGGCTCGGAGGAGACCCAGTACTTC. It encodes CASSLRRGSEETQYF. This rearrangement joins TRBV7-7 to TRBJ2-5; possible D gene TRBD1, 5 bases. Germline CDR1 is SSHAT and CDR2 is FNYEAQ (reference sequence). The CDR3 has 15 residues.

Only a few counts were recorded for this clonotype. The chain has TRBV14 and TRBJ2-5, with D tentatively TRBD2 (5 bases). Trimming cost V 2 bases and J 5 bases, with 12 bases left between them. CDR1 is SGHDN and CDR2 is FVKESK in the germline V gene. This CDR3 spans 14 amino acids. The CDR3 DNA follows: TGTGCCAGCAGCCAATCTTCGAGGGCCGAGACCCAGTACTTC. Its translation is CASSQSSRAETQYF.

Ten or more counts support this clonotype. The gene calls are TRBV4-3 and TRBJ2-6; 7 bases fit TRBD1. The CDR3 spans 17 residues. Trimming removed 4 bases from V and 0 bases from J; junction bases left unmatched: 6. Germline-derived CDR1 and CDR2 are LGHNA and YSLEER. CDR3: CASSLGTESSGANVLTF. CDR3 sequence (DNA): TGCGCCAGCAGCCTCGGGACAGAGAGCTCTGGGGCCAACGTCCTGACTTTC.

The chain joins TRBV15 to TRBJ2-5, with a tentative D call TRBD1 (6 bases). The CDR3 sequence is 15 residues long. The germline V and J ends were trimmed by 6 bases and 5 bases, with 19 bases remaining between them. The germline V gene has CDR1 LNHNV and CDR2 YYDKDF (reference sequence). The CDR3: CATRMEYHQGETQYF. DNA for the CDR3: TGTGCCACCAGAATGGAATATCACCAGGGGGAGACCCAGTACTTC.

This clonotype was observed a few times. V and J are TRBV7-2 and TRBJ1-2, with 7 bases lining up with TRBD1. Germline V gene lookup returns CDR1 SGHTA and CDR2 FQGNSA. J was trimmed by 3 bases and V by 4 bases; bases with no gene match: 2. The CDR3 covers 13 residues. In DNA form, the CDR3 reads TGTGCCAGCAGCTCACAGGGGTACTATGGCTACACCTTC. It translates to CASSSQGYYGYTF.

This clonotype was counted at least ten times. This chain joins TRBV11-2 and TRBJ2-2; the D is unclear. The germline V gene has CDR1 SGHAT and CDR2 FQNNGV. This CDR3 has 13 amino acids. The germline V and J ends were trimmed by 1 base and 6 bases, with 6 bases remaining between them. The CDR3 DNA is TGTGCCAGCAGCTTAGGGGCGGCCGGGGAGCTGTTTTTT. This translates into CASSLGAAGELFF.

A few counts support this clonotype. The V call is TRBV6-1, the J call TRBJ2-2, with D perhaps TRBD2 (6 bases). Germline V gene data show CDR1 as MNHNS and CDR2 as SASEGT. The CDR3 has 16 amino acids. Trimming took 5 bases from V and 2 from J, leaving 15 bases between them. The CDR3 DNA is TGTGCCAGCAGTCGCTCAAGGAGGGGAAACACCGGGGAGCTGTTTTTT. Translating gives CASSRSRRGNTGELFF.

Ten or more counts support this clonotype. V and J are TRBV29-1 and TRBJ2-3; D is uncertain. V lost 4 bases to trimming and J lost 4 bases, with 15 bases between them. The CDR3 length is 14 residues. Germline CDR1 SQVTM, CDR2 ANQGSEA. Here the CDR3 DNA reads TGCAGCGTTGGTTCAAACCCTGGAGCAGATACGCAGTATTTT. Protein product: CSVGSNPGADTQYF.

In this sample, this clonotype turned up a few times. The J gene is TRBJ1-1, the V gene TRBV5-1; the D is unclear. Germline CDR1 reads SGHRS; CDR2 reads YFSETQ. With 3 bases removed from V and 2 bases from J, the gap between germline ends came to 11 bases. The CDR3 has 14 amino acids. The CDR3, as DNA: TGCGCCAGCAGCTCCGACGGGCGTAACACTGAAGCTTTCTTT. This translates into CASSSDGRNTEAFF.

The chain carries TRBV5-1 and TRBJ2-3; D might be TRBD1 or TRBD2, each matching 5 bases. CDR3 length: 14 residues. V was trimmed by 1 base and J by 5 bases, leaving 11 bases between them. Per germline, CDR1 SGHRS and CDR2 YFSETQ. CDR3 nucleotide sequence: TGCGCCAGCAGCTTGAGGGACCCAGGAGATACGCAGTATTTT. Translation gives CASSLRDPGDTQYF.

This clonotype was seen ten or more times. The V and J genes are TRBV5-5 and TRBJ2-5, with 9 nucleotides matching TRBD1. With V trimmed by 3 bases and J by 4 bases, 7 bases remained unmatched. CDR1 SGHKS and CDR2 YYEKEE come from the germline V gene (reference sequence). The CDR3 totals 15 residues. As DNA, the CDR3 is TGTGCCAGCAGCTATATCCCGGGACAGGGAGAGACCCAGTACTTC. Translated: CASSYIPGQGETQYF.

This clonotype came up a few times. The chain employs TRBV20-1 and TRBJ1-2; D remains ambiguous. The CDR3 sequence is 14 residues long. With 1 base removed from V and 1 base from J, the gap between germline ends came to 10 bases. Germline loops: CDR1 DFQATT, CDR2 SNEGSKA (reference sequence). The CDR3 region is CSARGDKLNYGYTF. The CDR3 DNA reads as TGCAGTGCTAGAGGTGACAAACTTAACTATGGCTACACCTTC.

The chain couples TRBV18 to TRBJ2-7, with a tentative D call TRBD1 (5 bases). The germline CDR1 and CDR2 sequences are KGHSH and LQKENI. This CDR3 spans 14 amino acids. Trimming took off 0 bases at V and 0 bases at J, with 6 bases between the two ends. The CDR3, as DNA: TGTGCCAGCTCACCACCGACAGTCTCCTACGAGCAGTACTTC. It codes for CASSPPTVSYEQYF.

The chain recombines TRBV20-1 with TRBJ1-5, with D perhaps matching TRBD1 (5 bases). The CDR3 has 17 residues. V was shortened by 0 bases and J by 2 bases, with 17 bases between the two germline ends. Germline V lookup: CDR1 DFQATT, CDR2 SNEGSKA (reference sequence). CDR3 sequence (DNA): TGCAGTGCTAGAGATCCAAGTCCTGGGGGAGGCAATCAGCCCCAGCATTTT. As protein: CSARDPSPGGGNQPQHF.

In its sample, this clonotype was seen many times. J is TRBJ2-5 and V is TRBV7-2; the D gene is possibly TRBD2 (5 bases). Trimming cost V 5 bases and J 1 base, with 14 bases left between them. The CDR3 spans 15 residues. Germline V lookup: CDR1 SGHTA, CDR2 FQGNSA. CDR3 amino acids: CASSRRRQSQETQYF. In nucleotides, the CDR3 is TGTGCCAGCAGCCGCCGGAGGCAGTCCCAAGAGACCCAGTACTTC.

There are many counts of this clonotype. The J gene is TRBJ1-1, the V gene TRBV29-1, with unresolved D. V was pared by 4 bases and J by 4 bases, with 10 bases between. Germline V gene data show CDR1 as SQVTM and CDR2 as ANQGSEA. The CDR3 contains 12 residues. CDR3 amino acids: CSVGETSTEAFF. The CDR3 DNA reads TGCAGCGTTGGGGAGACCAGCACTGAAGCTTTCTTT.

This clonotype has at least ten counts. The rearrangement uses TRBV12-3 or TRBV12-4 and TRBJ1-1; perhaps TRBD1 as D (5 bases). V lost 3 bases and J lost 4, with 15 bases in between. The CDR3 totals 15 residues. Here the CDR3 reads CASSFNGALGTEAFF. CDR3 nucleotide sequence: TGTGCCAGCAGTTTTAATGGGGCGTTGGGCACTGAAGCTTTCTTT.

This clonotype was observed a few times. This rearrangement joins TRBV29-1 to TRBJ1-1; 7 bases are a match to TRBD1. With V trimmed by 6 bases and J by 2 bases, 6 bases remained unmatched. Germline values: CDR1 SQVTM, CDR2 ANQGSEA. This CDR3 comprises 13 residues. This CDR3 is CSVVTGTNTEAFF. The CDR3 nucleotides are TGCAGCGTGGTGACAGGGACTAACACTGAAGCTTTCTTT.

This clonotype was observed many times. The V call is TRBV12-3 or TRBV12-4, the J call TRBJ1-1; 9 bases are a match to TRBD1. The V and J ends lost 4 bases and 4 bases, in that order; junction bases with no gene match: 4. This CDR3 is built from 14 residues. For the CDR3, the DNA is TGTGCCAGCAGTTCACGGGACAGGGCCACTGAAGCTTTCTTT. This encodes CASSSRDRATEAFF.

The chain couples TRBV5-1 to TRBJ1-4; possible D gene TRBD1, 6 bases. V lost 5 bases to trimming and J lost 0 bases, with 11 bases between them. This CDR3 contains 15 residues. From germline, CDR1 is SGHRS and CDR2 YFSETQ. The CDR3 here is CASSRGAATNEKLFF. The CDR3 region has the DNA TGCGCCAGCAGTCGGGGGGCAGCAACTAATGAAAAACTGTTTTTT.